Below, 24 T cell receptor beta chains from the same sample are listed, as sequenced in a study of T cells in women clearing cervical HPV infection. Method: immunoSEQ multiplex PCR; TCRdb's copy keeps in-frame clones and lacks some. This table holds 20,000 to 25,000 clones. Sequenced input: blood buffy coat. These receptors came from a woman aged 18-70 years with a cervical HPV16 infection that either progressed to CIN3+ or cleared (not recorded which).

The sequenced part of the CDR3 DNA is TGTGCCAGTAGGCAAGGGGCAGGGTTGGACGAC. Its protein is CASRQGAGLDD. The CDR3, in full, reads CASRQGAGLDDYTF. The rearrangement joins TRBV19 to TRBJ1-2, with a weak D call TRBD1 (5 bases). The read gets to within 3 residues of the CDR3 end, and the germline J gene fills in the rest. Germline V gene lookup returns CDR1 LNHDA and CDR2 SQIVND (reference sequence). The CDR3 has 14 amino acids.

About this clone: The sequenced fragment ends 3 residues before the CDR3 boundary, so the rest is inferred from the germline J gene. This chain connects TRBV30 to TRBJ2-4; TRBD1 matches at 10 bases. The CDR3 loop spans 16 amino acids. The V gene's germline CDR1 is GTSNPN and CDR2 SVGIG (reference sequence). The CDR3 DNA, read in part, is TGTGCCTGGAGTGTACGCTCTGGACAGGGGGACTATGGT. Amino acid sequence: CAWSVRSGQGDYG. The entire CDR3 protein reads CAWSVRSGQGDYGQYF.

The part of the CDR3 DNA that was read is TGTGCCAGCACCCCACAACTAGCTAGCACAGATACG. Encoded protein: CASTPQLASTDT. The full CDR3 protein is CASTPQLASTDTQYF. The rearrangement joins TRBV12-3 or TRBV12-4 to TRBJ2-3; TRBD2 is a possible D gene (6 bases). From the germline J gene comes the end of the CDR3, since the read stops 3 residues before it. The CDR3 covers 15 residues. The V and J ends lost 7 bases and 0 bases respectively, with 14 bases between them.

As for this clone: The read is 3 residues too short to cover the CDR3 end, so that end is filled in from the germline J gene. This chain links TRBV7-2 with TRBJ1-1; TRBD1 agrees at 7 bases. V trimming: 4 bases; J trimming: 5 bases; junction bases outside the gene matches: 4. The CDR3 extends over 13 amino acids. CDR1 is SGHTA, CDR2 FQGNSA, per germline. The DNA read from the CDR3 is TGTGCCAGCAGCTCCCAGGACAGGACTGAA. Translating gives CASSSQDRTE. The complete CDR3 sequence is CASSSQDRTEAFF.

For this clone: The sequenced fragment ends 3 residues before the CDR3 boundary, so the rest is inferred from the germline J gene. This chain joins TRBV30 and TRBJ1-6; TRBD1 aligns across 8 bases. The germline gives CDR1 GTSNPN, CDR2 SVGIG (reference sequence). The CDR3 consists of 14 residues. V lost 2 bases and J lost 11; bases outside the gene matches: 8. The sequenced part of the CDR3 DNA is TGTGCCTGGAGTAGGACAGGGAGGGGCCCACCC. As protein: CAWSRTGRGPP. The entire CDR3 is CAWSRTGRGPPLHF.

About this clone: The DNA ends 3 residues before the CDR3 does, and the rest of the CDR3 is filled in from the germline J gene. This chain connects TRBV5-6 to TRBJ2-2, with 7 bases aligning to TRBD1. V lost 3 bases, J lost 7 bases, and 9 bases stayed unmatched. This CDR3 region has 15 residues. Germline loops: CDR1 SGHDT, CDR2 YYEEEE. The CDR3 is CASSYLDRDSGELFF. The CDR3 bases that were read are TGTGCCAGCAGCTATCTCGACAGGGACAGCGGGGAG. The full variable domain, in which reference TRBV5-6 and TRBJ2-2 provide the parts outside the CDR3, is DAGVTQSPTHLIKTRGQQVTLRCSPKSGHDTVSWYQQALGQGPQFIFQYYEEEERQRGNFPDRFSGHQFPNYSSELNVNALLLGDSALYLCASSYLDRDSGELFFGEGSRLTVL.

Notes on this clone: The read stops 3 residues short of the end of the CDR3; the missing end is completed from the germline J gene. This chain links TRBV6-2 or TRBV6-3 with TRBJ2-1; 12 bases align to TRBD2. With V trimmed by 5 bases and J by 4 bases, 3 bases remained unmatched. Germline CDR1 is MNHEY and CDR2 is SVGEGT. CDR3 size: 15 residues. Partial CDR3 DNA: TGTGCCAGCAGTGGTACTAGCGGGAGGTACAATGAG. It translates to CASSGTSGRYNE. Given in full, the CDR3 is CASSGTSGRYNEQFF.

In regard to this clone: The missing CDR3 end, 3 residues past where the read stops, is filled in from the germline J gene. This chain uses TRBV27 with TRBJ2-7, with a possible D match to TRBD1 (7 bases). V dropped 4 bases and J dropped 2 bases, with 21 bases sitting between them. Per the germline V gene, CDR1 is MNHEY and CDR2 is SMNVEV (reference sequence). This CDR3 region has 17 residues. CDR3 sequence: CASSWGHWRDRAYEQYF. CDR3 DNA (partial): TGTGCCAGCAGTTGGGGTCATTGGAGGGACAGAGCCTACGAG.

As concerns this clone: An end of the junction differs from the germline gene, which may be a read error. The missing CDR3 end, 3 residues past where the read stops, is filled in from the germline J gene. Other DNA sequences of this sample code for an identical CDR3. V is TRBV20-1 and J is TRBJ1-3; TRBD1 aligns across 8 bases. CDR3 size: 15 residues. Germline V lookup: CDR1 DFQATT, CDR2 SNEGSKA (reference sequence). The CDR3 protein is CSARTGTNSGNTIYF. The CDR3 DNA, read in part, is TGCAGTGCAAGGACAGGGACAAACTCTGGAAACACG.

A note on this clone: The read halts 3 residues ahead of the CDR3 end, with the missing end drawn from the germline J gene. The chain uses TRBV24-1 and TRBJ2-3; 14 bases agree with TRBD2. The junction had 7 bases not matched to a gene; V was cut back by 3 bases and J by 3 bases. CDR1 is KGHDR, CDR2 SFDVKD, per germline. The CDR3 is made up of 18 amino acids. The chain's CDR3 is CATSDRAGTSGRTDTQYF. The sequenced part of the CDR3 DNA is TGTGCCACCAGTGATCGGGCCGGGACTAGCGGGAGAACAGATACG.

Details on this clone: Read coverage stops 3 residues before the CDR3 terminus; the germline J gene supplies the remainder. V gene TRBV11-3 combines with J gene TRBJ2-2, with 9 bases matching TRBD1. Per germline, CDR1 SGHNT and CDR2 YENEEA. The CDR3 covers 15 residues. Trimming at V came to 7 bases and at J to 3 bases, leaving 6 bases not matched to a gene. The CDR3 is CASNWGQGDTGELFF. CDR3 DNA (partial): TGTGCCAGCAATTGGGGACAGGGAGACACCGGGGAG.

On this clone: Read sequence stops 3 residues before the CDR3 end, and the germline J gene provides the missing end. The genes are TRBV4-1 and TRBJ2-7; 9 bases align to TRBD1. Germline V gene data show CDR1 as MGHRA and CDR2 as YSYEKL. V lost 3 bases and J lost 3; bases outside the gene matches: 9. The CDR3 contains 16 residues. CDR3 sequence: CASSHIGTGRYYEQYF. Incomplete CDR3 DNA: TGCGCCAGCAGCCACATCGGGACAGGGCGATACTACGAG.

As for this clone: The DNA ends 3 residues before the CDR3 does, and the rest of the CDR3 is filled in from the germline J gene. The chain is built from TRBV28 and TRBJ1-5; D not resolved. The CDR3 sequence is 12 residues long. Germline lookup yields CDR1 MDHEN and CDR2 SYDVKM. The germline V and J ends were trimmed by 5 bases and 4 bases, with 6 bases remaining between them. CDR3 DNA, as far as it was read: TGTGCCAGCAGTCAGGAAAATCAGCCC. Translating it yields CASSQENQP. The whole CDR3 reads CASSQENQPQHF.

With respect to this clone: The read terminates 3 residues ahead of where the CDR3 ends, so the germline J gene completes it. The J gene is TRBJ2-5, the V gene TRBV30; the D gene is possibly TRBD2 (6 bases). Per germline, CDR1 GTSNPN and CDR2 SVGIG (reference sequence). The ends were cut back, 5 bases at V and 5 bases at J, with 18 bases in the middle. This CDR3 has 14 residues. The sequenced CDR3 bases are TGTGCCTGGGGACGGGCTAGACGGGGGGAGACC. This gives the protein CAWGRARRGET. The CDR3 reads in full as CAWGRARRGETQYF.

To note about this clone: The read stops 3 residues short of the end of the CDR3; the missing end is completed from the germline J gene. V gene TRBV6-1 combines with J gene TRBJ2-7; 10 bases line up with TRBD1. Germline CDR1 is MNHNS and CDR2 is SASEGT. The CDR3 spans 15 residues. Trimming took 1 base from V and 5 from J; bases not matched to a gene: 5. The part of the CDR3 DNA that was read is TGTGCCAGCAGTGAAGAAGGGACAGGGGTAAACGAG. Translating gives CASSEEGTGVNE. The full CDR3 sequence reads CASSEEGTGVNEQYF.

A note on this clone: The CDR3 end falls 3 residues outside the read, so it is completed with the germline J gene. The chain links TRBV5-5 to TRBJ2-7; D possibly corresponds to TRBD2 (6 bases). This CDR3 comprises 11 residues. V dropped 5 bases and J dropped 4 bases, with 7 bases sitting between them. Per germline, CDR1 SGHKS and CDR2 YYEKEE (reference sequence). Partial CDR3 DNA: TGTGCCAGCAGGGGGGGTTACGAG. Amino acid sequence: CASRGGYE. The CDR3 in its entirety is CASRGGYEQYF.

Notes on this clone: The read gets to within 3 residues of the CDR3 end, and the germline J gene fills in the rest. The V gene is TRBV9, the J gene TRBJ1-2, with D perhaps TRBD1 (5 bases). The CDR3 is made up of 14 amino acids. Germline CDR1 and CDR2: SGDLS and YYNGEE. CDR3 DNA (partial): TGTGCCAGCAGCGTAGTACCGGGGGGGGATTTC. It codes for CASSVVPGGDF. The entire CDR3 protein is CASSVVPGGDFYTF. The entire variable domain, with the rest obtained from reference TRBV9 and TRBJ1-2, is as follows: DSGVTQTPKHLITATGQRVTLRCSPRSGDLSVYWYQQSLDQGLQFLIQYYNGEERAKGNILERFSAQQFPDLHSELNLSSLELGDSALYFCASSVVPGGDFYTFGSGTRLTVV.

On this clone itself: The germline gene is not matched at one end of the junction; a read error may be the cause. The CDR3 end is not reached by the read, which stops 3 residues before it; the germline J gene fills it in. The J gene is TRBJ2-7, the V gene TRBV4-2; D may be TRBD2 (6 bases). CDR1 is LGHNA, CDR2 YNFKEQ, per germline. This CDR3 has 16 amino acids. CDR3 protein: CASSQALGGRYYEQYF. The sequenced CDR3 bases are TGCGCCAGCAGCCAAGCCCTCGGGGGTAGATACTACGAG.

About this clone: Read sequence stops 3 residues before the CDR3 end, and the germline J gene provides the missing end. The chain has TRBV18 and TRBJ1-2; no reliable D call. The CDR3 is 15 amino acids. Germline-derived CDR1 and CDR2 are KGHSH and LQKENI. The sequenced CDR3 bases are TGTGCCAGCTCACTCTCGCTAGCGGCCACAGATACC. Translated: CASSLSLAATDT. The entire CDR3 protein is CASSLSLAATDTYTF.

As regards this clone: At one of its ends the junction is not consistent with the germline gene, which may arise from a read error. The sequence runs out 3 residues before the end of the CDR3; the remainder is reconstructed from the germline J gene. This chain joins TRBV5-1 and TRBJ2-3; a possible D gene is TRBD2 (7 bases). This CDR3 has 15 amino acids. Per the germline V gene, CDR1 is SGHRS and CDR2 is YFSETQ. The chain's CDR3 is CASSPMGGGSETQYF. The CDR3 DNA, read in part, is TGCGCCAGCAGCCCCATGGGGGGGGGCTCAGAGACG.

The CDR3 bases that were read are TGTGCCAGCAGCCCCAACAGGGGATCCTACGAC. Translated, it gives CASSPNRGSYD. The full-length CDR3 reads as CASSPNRGSYDYTF. The V call is TRBV7-2, the J call TRBJ1-2; TRBD1 aligns across 7 bases. The read gets to within 3 residues of the CDR3 end, and the germline J gene fills in the rest. Germline V CDR1 and CDR2: SGHTA, FQGNSA. This CDR3 contains 14 residues.

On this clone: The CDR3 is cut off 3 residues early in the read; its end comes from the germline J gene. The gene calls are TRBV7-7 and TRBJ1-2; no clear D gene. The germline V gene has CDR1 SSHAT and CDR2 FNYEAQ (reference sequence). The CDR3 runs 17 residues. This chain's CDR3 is CASSLEWRGSSYNDYTF. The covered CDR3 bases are TGTGCCAGCAGCTTAGAGTGGCGCGGGAGCTCCTACAATGAC.

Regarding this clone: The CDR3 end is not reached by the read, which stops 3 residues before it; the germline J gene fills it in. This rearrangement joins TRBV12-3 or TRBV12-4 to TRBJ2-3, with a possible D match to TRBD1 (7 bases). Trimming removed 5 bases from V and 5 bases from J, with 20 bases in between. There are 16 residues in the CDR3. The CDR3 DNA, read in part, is TGTGCCAGCAGTCCCCGGCAGGGGGGCTGGGGAGATACG. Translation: CASSPRQGGWGDT. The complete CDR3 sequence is CASSPRQGGWGDTQYF.

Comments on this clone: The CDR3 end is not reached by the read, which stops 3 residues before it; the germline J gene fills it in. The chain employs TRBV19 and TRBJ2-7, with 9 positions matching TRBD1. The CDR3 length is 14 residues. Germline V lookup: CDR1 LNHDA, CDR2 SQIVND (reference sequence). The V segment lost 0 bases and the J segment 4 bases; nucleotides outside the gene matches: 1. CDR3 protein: CASSIEGQGYEQYF. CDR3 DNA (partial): TGTGCCAGTAGTATAGAGGGACAGGGATACGAG.